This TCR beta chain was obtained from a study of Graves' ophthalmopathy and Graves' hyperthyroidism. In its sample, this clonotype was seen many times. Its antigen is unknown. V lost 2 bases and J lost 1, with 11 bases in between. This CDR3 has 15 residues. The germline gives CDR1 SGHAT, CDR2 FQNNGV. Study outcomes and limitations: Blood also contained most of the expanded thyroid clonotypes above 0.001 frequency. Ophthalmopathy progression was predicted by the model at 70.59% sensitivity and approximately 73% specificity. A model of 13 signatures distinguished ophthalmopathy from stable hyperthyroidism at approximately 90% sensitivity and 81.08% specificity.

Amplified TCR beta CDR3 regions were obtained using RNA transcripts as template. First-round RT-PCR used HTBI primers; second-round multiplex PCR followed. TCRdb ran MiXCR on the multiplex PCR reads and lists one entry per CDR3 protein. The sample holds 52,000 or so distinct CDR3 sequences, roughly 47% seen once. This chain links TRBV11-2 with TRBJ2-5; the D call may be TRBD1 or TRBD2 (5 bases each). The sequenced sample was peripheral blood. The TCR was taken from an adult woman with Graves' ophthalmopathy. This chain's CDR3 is CASSLLSGTQETQYF. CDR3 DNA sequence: TGTGCCAGCAGCTTACTATCCGGGACCCAAGAGACCCAGTACTTC.